The subject of this entry is one T cell receptor (beta chain). The count of this clone is one. This clone's antigen is unknown. Per-base qualities were not stored, and no clone one base away is much larger. Interpreted using the paper, the time point label stands for: baseline before first vaccination. Vaccinee samples were obtained from the UK trials COV001 and COV002, which included a single-blind randomized controlled phase 2/3 trial of AZD1222 (ChAdOx1 nCoV-19) in healthy adults. Trial participant PBMC samples were collected at day 0 and day 28 after the second dose for TCRbeta chain sequencing. This specimen comes from a study of T cell responses to AZD1222 COVID-19 vaccine listed by TCRdb under 2021. With regard to the full study: Because spike-specific TCR depth and breadth did not differ between the two schedules, AZD1222 recipients who got a second dose at roughly 4 weeks were pooled with those who got a second dose at roughly 12 weeks. A total of about 240 trial participants underwent TCR sequencing, of whom roughly 210 received two doses of AZD1222 and some 25 received two doses of the MenACWY control vaccine. Trial participants were enrolled by age into subgroups of 18-55, 56-69 and 70-plus years, and around 150, 28 and 57 TCR-sequenced participants, respectively, were included in these subgroups. The full study reports these points: Because no day 14 peak-response samples were available, the repertoires could be characterized only after the peak T cell response. Spike-specific TCR breadth and depth rose significantly after two AZD1222 doses compared with day 0 and with MenACWY recipients. In the small 56-69-year group, the increase in depth fell short of significance, most likely because of low power. Reportedly, almost half of the unique spike-specific TCRs recognized epitopes lying outside the regions that are mutated in the B.1.351 and B.1.1.7 variants. Conclusions about previously exposed vaccinees are limited because only a handful of AZD1222 recipients were SARS-CoV-2 seropositive at baseline. The whole spike protein was spanned by vaccine-associated CD4 TCRs, and dominant responses were seen in regions 160-218 and 743-854. Participants were mostly white British and included more females than males, and it was suggested by the authors that clonal diversity may have been underestimated.

The CDR3 regions of human TCRbeta chains were analyzed by immunosequencing. As for the original processing: TCRs in the repertoires were compared against a reference library of SARS-CoV-2-specific TCRs that had been generated with the MIRA antigen-specificity platform. Breadth was defined as the fraction of unique TCRs that were SARS-CoV-2-associated. Depth was defined as the fraction of total T cells that were SARS-CoV-2-associated. Using the MIRA data, each spike-specific TCR was mapped to the spike region that the TCR reacts to and placed in a CD4 or CD8 class. Log10-transformed breadth and depth values were compared by one-way ANOVA with Sidak's multiple comparisons tests. Drawn from immuneACCESS, this table holds only the in-frame rearrangements with V and J called that TCRdb kept. Clones are partly lost; checked studies trace under half to an unresolved V gene and leave the rest unexplained. V, J and clone size reflect that table, while D and trimming were determined from the DNA. Across this sample there are 200,000 to 300,000 clones, with approximately 95% seen only once. Jointly, the top ten make up 0.5% to 0.7% of the sample.

The CDR3 measures 14 amino acids from cysteine to phenylalanine. The DNA shown is the 42-base CDR3, in frame from base 1. Trimming removed 0 bases from V and 8 bases from J, leaving 14 bases between the germline ends. Based on the germline V gene, the CDR1 and CDR2 sequences are SGHRS and YFSETQ. In this chain, TRBV5-1 is recombined with TRBJ1-2; D gene: possibly TRBD1, on 6 matching bases. The sequence was collected from an adult in good health. This material consisted of peripheral blood, taken on day 0 of AZD1222 vaccination. The nucleotide sequence reads as follows: TGCGCCAGCAGCTTGGTAGCGGGGGCTGACGGCTACACCTTC. Protein translation: CASSLVAGADGYTF.